The rows below give T cell receptor beta chains drawn from one sample of a study of blood T cell repertoires in COVID-19. TCRdb keeps only in-frame clones here, not all; method: immunoSEQ multiplex PCR. Altogether 400,000 to 450,000 clones are present, 90% being singletons, with the ten largest covering about 0.6%. The sample consisted of PBMCs or T cells enriched from blood (not recorded which). Receptor source: a man between 18 and 35 years old who had recovered from COVID-19. CDR3s include the opening cysteine and the closing phenylalanine or tryptophan. Each record gives: CDR3 protein, V gene, clone size. The size entry is marked missing in some rows and otherwise reads once, few, many or a size class.

CDR3: CASSFGAEGYEQYF
V: TRBV5-1
size: .

CDR3: CASSIGGDEQYF
V: TRBV19
size: .

CDR3: CASSQGYPGRETQYF
V: TRBV3-1/TRBV3-2
size: .

CDR3: CASSPGQGAENYGYTF
V: TRBV19
size: .

CDR3: CASSPLRTGPGNTIYF
V: TRBV27
size: .

CDR3: CASSGKGGSNYGYTF
V: TRBV6-5
size: .

CDR3: CASSLGGRYQETQYF
V: TRBV5-1
size: once

CDR3: CASSLSPLATRTGELFF
V: TRBV7-3
size: .

CDR3: CASSLLSGNTEAFF
V: TRBV7-9
size: .

CDR3: CASSYGQQPQHF
V: TRBV19
size: few

CDR3: CARSSPGGDGYTF
V: TRBV5-3
size: .

CDR3: CASSRLPESYNSPLHF
V: TRBV7-9
size: .

CDR3: CSVAMPSGSVYEQYF
V: TRBV29-1
size: .

CDR3: CAINDRGRDEKLFF
V: TRBV10-3
size: .

CDR3: CASGGGSSTDTQYF
V: TRBV11-3
size: .

CDR3: CASSIGRVDRGPYGYTF
V: TRBV19
size: .

CDR3: CALTPDRANSPLHF
V: TRBV30
size: once

CDR3: CATKGGQGANTGELFF
V: TRBV24-1
size: .

CDR3: CASSREEERVSYTF
V: TRBV28
size: .

CDR3: CASSLITGDSGYTF
V: TRBV2
size: many

CDR3: CSAPNYNEQFF
V: TRBV20-1
size: .

CDR3: CASRYRAGGHNEQFF
V: TRBV11-2
size: .

CDR3: CASSIGQGVRNEQFF
V: TRBV19
size: .

CDR3: CASSVATGLAGEQYF
V: TRBV9
size: .

CDR3: CASSLSGTDNEQFF
V: TRBV5-1
size: .

CDR3: CASSLAPAGSRSPLHF
V: TRBV7-2
size: few

CDR3: CASSPPGGTGNGYTF
V: TRBV27
size: .

CDR3: CASSLDSYRGADEQFF
V: TRBV11-2
size: .

CDR3: CATSRDQGNEQFF
V: TRBV15
size: .

CDR3: CASSFGGGYEQYF
V: TRBV7-9
size: .

CDR3: CASSPSTGSNSPLHF
V: TRBV18
size: .

CDR3: CASSLDEYGYTF
V: TRBV5-4
size: .

CDR3: CASSSGQPIRQYF
V: TRBV28
size: .

CDR3: CASRGSGDKNIQYF
V: TRBV2
size: .

CDR3: CASSPPTISAGNTIYF
V: TRBV18
size: .

CDR3: CASSQGRYTEAFF
V: TRBV3-1/TRBV3-2
size: .

CDR3: CASSSGRWRGSFTDTQYF
V: TRBV11-3
size: .

CDR3: CASSRRDNGYTF
V: TRBV6-5
size: .

CDR3: CASSLRVTEAFF
V: TRBV12-3/TRBV12-4
size: .

CDR3: CASSVGSVSYGYTF
V: TRBV9
size: .

CDR3: CSVAGSTEAFF
V: TRBV29-1
size: many

CDR3: CASSFRAGAYEQYF
V: TRBV5-5
size: .

CDR3: CASSLEGGQPQHF
V: TRBV7-2
size: .

CDR3: CASSPPSFDSPLHF
V: TRBV18
size: .

CDR3: CASSSLGGGLNQPQHF
V: TRBV27
size: .

CDR3: CSVAQGFSGNTIYF
V: TRBV29-1
size: .

CDR3: CASSLVLMSGSGANVLTF
V: TRBV7-9
size: .

CDR3: CASSPGGYNEQFF
V: TRBV7-7
size: .

CDR3: CASSLSGRNGETQYF
V: TRBV7-9
size: .

CDR3: CASSLVSGNPKLGYTF
V: TRBV11-2
size: .

CDR3: CASSLGHSGIREQYF
V: TRBV11-3
size: .

CDR3: CASSPQGTEAFF
V: TRBV5-4
size: once

CDR3: CASSEAGSSGNTIYF
V: TRBV2
size: .

CDR3: CASSVRELAGVKQFF
V: TRBV9
size: once